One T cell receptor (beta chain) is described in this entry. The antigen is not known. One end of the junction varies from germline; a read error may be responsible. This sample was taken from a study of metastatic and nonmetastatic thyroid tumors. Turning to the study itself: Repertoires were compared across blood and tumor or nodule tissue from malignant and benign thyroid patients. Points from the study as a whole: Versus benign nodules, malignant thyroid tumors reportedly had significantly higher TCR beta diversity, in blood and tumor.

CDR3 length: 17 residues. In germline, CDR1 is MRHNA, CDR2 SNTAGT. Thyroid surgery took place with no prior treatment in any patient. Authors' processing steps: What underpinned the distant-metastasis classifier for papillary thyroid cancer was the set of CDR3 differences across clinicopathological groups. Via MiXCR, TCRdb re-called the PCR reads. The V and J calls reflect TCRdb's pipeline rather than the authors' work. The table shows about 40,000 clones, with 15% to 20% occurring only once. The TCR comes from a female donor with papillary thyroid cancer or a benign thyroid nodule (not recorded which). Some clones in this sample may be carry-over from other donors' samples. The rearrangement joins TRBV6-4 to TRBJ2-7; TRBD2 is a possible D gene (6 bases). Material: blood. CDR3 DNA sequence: TGTTCCAGCAGTCACTCGCCACTAGCCGTATCTCTCTACGAGCAGTACTTC. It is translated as CSSSHSPLAVSLYEQYF.